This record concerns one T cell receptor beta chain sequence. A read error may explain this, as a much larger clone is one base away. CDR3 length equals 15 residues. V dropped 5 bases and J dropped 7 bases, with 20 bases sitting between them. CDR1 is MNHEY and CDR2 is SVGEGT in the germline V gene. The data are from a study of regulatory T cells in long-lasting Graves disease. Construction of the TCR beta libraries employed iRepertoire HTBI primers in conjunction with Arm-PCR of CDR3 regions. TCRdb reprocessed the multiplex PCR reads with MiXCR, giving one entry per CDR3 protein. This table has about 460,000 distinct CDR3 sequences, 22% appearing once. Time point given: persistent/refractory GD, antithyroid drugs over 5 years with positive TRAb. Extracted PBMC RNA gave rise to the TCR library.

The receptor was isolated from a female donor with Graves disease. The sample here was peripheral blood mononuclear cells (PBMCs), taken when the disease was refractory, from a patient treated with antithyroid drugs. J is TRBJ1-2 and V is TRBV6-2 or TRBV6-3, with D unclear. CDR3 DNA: TGTGCCAGCAGTGACGGAGACCCGACGTTAAGTGGCTACACCTTC. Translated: CASSDGDPTLSGYTF.